Reported below is one T cell receptor (beta chain). V dropped 4 bases and J dropped 8 bases, with 14 bases sitting between them. The CDR3 length is 13 residues. Per the germline V gene, CDR1 is MNHEY and CDR2 is SVGAGI. These data originate in a study of blood T cell repertoires in COVID-19. In the original processing: It was from reference gene primer amplification that nucleated cell counts were estimated. Sequenced by immunoSEQ multiplex PCR; TCRdb stores in-frame clones only, minus some. The DNA gave D and trimming, while V, J and clone size come from that table. The sample has over 200,000 clones, about 90% seen once.

Material for sequencing was PBMCs or T cells enriched from blood (not recorded which). This clonotype was sampled from a woman in her 30s with acute COVID-19. The chain uses TRBV6-5 and TRBJ1-2; weak D call: TRBD1 (6 bases). The CDR3 reads CASSLGGGVGYTF. The CDR3 DNA reads TGTGCCAGCAGTTTAGGGGGAGGGGTCGGCTACACCTTC.